Listed below are T cell receptor beta chains from one sample, sequenced in a study of blood T cells in healthy people across ages. TCRdb recomputed calls from the 5' RACE reads with MiXCR, one row per CDR3 protein. The data contain more than 600,000 distinct CDR3 sequences, around a quarter of them seen just once; the ten biggest clones take up more than 8%. The same data also contributed to another study, on T cells of mothers and their children.

Sequenced: blood. These receptors were taken from a boy under 18 in good health. Both conserved end residues are part of each CDR3. The D gene is left open where the match is weak. The size of a clone is reported for some rows only, either as once, few or many, or as a class for expanded clones.

abundance	v_gene	j_gene	d_gene	CDR3nt	CDR3aa
NA	TRBV12-3/TRBV12-4	TRBJ1-1	NA	TGTGCCAGCAGCCGAGATGGGTCCACTGAAGCTTTCTTT	CASSRDGSTEAFF
many	TRBV7-2	TRBJ2-7	NA	TGTGCCAGCAGCAAAGTCACCTACGAGCAGTACTTC	CASSKVTYEQYF
NA	TRBV5-1	TRBJ2-2	TRBD2	TGCGCCAGCAGCTTGGCCCTAGCGGGAGTCACCGGGGAGCTGTTTTTT	CASSLALAGVTGELFF
NA	TRBV3-1	TRBJ2-2	NA	TGTGCCAGCAGCCAAGGTCATATGAACACCGGGGAGCTGTTTTTT	CASSQGHMNTGELFF
few	TRBV4-2	TRBJ2-7	NA	TGTGCCAGCAGCCAAGATCGGGGTTGGGAGCAGCACTTC	CASSQDRGWEQHF
few	TRBV29-1	TRBJ2-5	NA	TGCAGCGTGACCCCCGGGGCGGCAGGGGAGACCCAGTACTTC	CSVTPGAAGETQYF
NA	TRBV5-6	TRBJ1-5	NA	TGTGCCAGCAGCCTAACAGGGCACCAGCCCCAGCATTTT	CASSLTGHQPQHF
NA	TRBV7-2	TRBJ2-2	NA	TGTGCCAGCAAAGCGGTGCCCACCGGGGAGCTGTTTTTT	CASKAVPTGELFF
few	TRBV28	TRBJ1-4	NA	TGTGCCAATTCGCCTTGGACAGCATCTTTTAATGAAAAACTGTTTTTT	CANSPWTASFNEKLFF
few	TRBV12-3/TRBV12-4	TRBJ2-2	NA	TGTGCCAGCAGTTTAGCCGATGAGGGACCCGGGGAGCTGTTTTTT	CASSLADEGPGELFF
few	TRBV7-3	TRBJ2-3	NA	TGTGCCAGCAGCTTAACGTCGGAAAATACGCAGTATTTT	CASSLTSENTQYF
few	TRBV24-1	TRBJ2-5	NA	TGTGCCACCAGTGATCCGGGACTTGGTCTGACCCAGTACTTC	CATSDPGLGLTQYF
NA	TRBV7-2	TRBJ2-7	NA	TGTGCCAGCAGCGATAGGAGGGGACACTACGAGCAGTACTTC	CASSDRRGHYEQYF
NA	TRBV29-1	TRBJ2-1	TRBD2	TGCAGCGTTGAACTAGCGGGAAGGCACAATGAGCAGTTCTTC	CSVELAGRHNEQFF
NA	TRBV7-9	TRBJ1-4	NA	TGTGCCAGCACCGGAAGGCCCCCTGAGCCCGAAAAACTGTTTTTT	CASTGRPPEPEKLFF
few	TRBV7-8	TRBJ2-1	NA	TGTGCCAGCAGCTTAAGGGCCGGGGTTACGACCTACAATGAGCAGTTCTTC	CASSLRAGVTTYNEQFF
few	TRBV20-1	TRBJ1-2	NA	TGCAGTGCTAGAGCGCAGGGATCTAACTATGGCTACACCTTC	CSARAQGSNYGYTF
NA	TRBV29-1	TRBJ2-7	TRBD1	TGCAGCGTTGAGAATCCGGGACAGGGGAACTACGAGCAGTACTTC	CSVENPGQGNYEQYF
few	TRBV7-2	TRBJ2-7	TRBD2	TGTGCTGTAGCGGGGGCTAGCGGGGCCTACGAGCAGTACTTC	CAVAGASGAYEQYF
few	TRBV10-1	TRBJ2-5	TRBD1	TGCGCCAGCAGTGAGTCTAGTGGGACAGGGGGTCGAGAGACCCAGTACTTC	CASSESSGTGGRETQYF
NA	TRBV6-2/TRBV6-3	TRBJ2-7	TRBD1	TGTGCCAGCAGCTCGACGACAGGGAGCAGGGTCGAGCAGTACTTC	CASSSTTGSRVEQYF
NA	TRBV7-9	TRBJ1-1	TRBD1	TGTGCCAGCAGCACTCGGACAGGGCCGAACACTGAAGCTTTCTTT	CASSTRTGPNTEAFF
few	TRBV10-3	TRBJ2-5	TRBD2	TGTGCCATCAGTTCTAGCGGGAGTCGAGAGACCCAGTACTTC	CAISSSGSRETQYF
few	TRBV9	TRBJ2-7	TRBD1	TGTGCCAGCAGCATTGGGACAGCGTCCTACGAGCAGTACTTC	CASSIGTASYEQYF
NA	TRBV12-3/TRBV12-4	TRBJ2-2	NA	TGTGCCAGCAGTCCTACATACACCGGGGAGCTGTTTTTT	CASSPTYTGELFF
NA	TRBV29-1	TRBJ2-1	NA	TGCAGCGTTGCAGGGACCGCCAGGACCTACAATGAGCAGTTCTTC	CSVAGTARTYNEQFF
few	TRBV29-1	TRBJ1-1	NA	TGCAGCGTTCTTACAGGGAACACTGAAGTTTTCTTT	CSVLTGNTEVFF
few	TRBV24-1	TRBJ2-7	TRBD2	TGTGCCACCAGTGCCGGACTAGCGGGAGGCTACGAGCAGTACTTC	CATSAGLAGGYEQYF
few	TRBV6-2/TRBV6-3	TRBJ1-2	NA	TGTGCCAGCAACGTCGACAGACAGGCTGGCTACACCTTC	CASNVDRQAGYTF
NA	TRBV5-1	TRBJ2-3	NA	TGCGCCAGCGCCCCCCAGGGCACAGATACGCAGTATTTT	CASAPQGTDTQYF
NA	TRBV29-1	TRBJ2-1	TRBD1	TGCAGCGTTGAACCACAAGACAGGGGTACCTACAATGAGCAGTTCTTC	CSVEPQDRGTYNEQFF
few	TRBV29-1	TRBJ1-3	NA	TGCAGCGTTGATCTCGGAAACACCATATATTTT	CSVDLGNTIYF
NA	TRBV9	TRBJ2-7	NA	TGTGCCAGCAGCGTAGATGCCGGGAGCAGTAACGAGCAGTACTTC	CASSVDAGSSNEQYF
few	TRBV4-1	TRBJ2-5	TRBD2	TGCGCCAGCAGCCAACTAACAACTAGCGGGGTCTCCCAAGAGACCCAGTACTTC	CASSQLTTSGVSQETQYF
NA	TRBV20-1	TRBJ1-3	NA	TGCAGTGCCAGTGGGGGGGTACCAGGAAACACCATATATTTT	CSASGGVPGNTIYF
few	TRBV7-6	TRBJ2-3	TRBD2	TGTGCCAGCAGCCTAGAGCCCCCTCTAGCGGGGGTAACAGATACGCAGTATTTT	CASSLEPPLAGVTDTQYF
NA	TRBV29-1	TRBJ1-1	NA	TGCAGCGTTGCTCTCCGGGAGGGAAGCACTGAAGCTTTCTTT	CSVALREGSTEAFF
few	TRBV12-3/TRBV12-4	TRBJ2-7	NA	TGTGCCAGCAGAGAAGAGGTTCGGCCCTCCTACGAGCAGTACTTC	CASREEVRPSYEQYF
few	TRBV5-1	TRBJ2-1	NA	TGCGCCAGCACTCTGGTCAATGAGCAGTTCTTC	CASTLVNEQFF
NA	TRBV4-1	TRBJ2-7	NA	TGCGCCAGCAGCCAAGACGGGGACTCCTCCAACGAGCAGTACTTC	CASSQDGDSSNEQYF